The entry below describes one TCR beta chain. Source study methods: Amplification of reference gene primers was used by the study to estimate nucleated cell counts. Measured with immunoSEQ multiplex PCR; TCRdb has only the in-frame clones, and not every one. V and J calls and clone size are given by that table; D and trimming were obtained from the DNA. The sample holds 190,000 or so clones, around 78% seen once. These data belong to a study of blood T cell repertoires in COVID-19. Turning to the study itself: COVID-19 samples from acute and convalescent phases originated in the United States, Italy and Spain. Sources were T cells, B-cell-depleted T cells, or PBMCs; the material itself was cDNA or gDNA.

The CDR3 has 15 residues. Per germline, CDR1 GTSNPN and CDR2 SVGIG (reference sequence). With 4 bases removed from V and 0 bases from J, the gap between germline ends came to 16 bases. The chain uses TRBV30 and TRBJ2-7; D not certain. This TCR was sampled from a woman older than 75 with active or convalescent COVID-19. Specimen: peripheral blood. CDR3 sequence reads: CAWTRPLLSSYEQYF. Written as DNA, the CDR3 is TGTGCCTGGACCCGCCCACTCCTTAGCTCCTACGAGCAGTACTTC.